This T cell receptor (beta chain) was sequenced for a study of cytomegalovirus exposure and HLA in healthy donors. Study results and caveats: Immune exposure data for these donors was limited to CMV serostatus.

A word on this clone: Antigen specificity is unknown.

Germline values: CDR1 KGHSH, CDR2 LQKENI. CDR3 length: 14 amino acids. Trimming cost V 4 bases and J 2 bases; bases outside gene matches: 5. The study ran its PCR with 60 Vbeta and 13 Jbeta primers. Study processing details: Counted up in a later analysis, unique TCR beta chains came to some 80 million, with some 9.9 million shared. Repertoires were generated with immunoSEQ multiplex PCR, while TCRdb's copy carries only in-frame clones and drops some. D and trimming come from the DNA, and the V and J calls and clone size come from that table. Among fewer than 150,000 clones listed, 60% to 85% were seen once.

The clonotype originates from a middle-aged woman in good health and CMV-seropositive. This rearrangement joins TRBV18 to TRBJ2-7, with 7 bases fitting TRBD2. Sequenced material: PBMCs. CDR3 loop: CASSREGRTYEQYF. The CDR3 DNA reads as TGTGCCAGCTCACGGGAGGGACGGACCTACGAGCAGTACTTC.